These T cell receptor beta chains were read from a single sample in a study of regulatory T cells in long-lasting Graves disease. One entry per CDR3 protein results from TCRdb running MiXCR on the multiplex PCR reads. The table has about 540,000 distinct CDR3 sequences, roughly 14% seen once. These data were also reused for a study on T cells in Graves' hyperthyroidism and ophthalmopathy.

The starting material was peripheral blood mononuclear cells (PBMCs), obtained at new diagnosis, from a patient treated with antithyroid drugs. The source of these receptors is a man aged 25 to 45 with Graves disease. Both conserved end residues are part of each CDR3. The order of the fields is D gene, clone size, V gene, J gene, CDR3 protein, CDR3 DNA. A D gene is named only where the DNA matches it firmly. Only part of the rows carry a size: once, few, many, or a class if the clone is expanded.

TRBD1	few	TRBV27	TRBJ1-6	CASSLGGQGHRMCNSPLHF	TGTGCCAGCAGTTTAGGAGGACAGGGACATCGAATGTGTAATTCACCCCTCCACTTT
TRBD2	many	TRBV29-1	TRBJ2-7	CSVRTSGNYEQYF	TGCAGCGTCCGGACTAGCGGGAACTACGAGCAGTACTTC
-	few	TRBV5-1	TRBJ2-5	CASSPIPWETQYF	TGCGCCAGCAGCCCAATCCCCTGGGAGACCCAGTACTTC
-	many	TRBV6-5	TRBJ2-2	CASSYTQGQGELFF	TGTGCCAGCAGTTACACTCAGGGGCAGGGGGAGCTGTTTTTT
TRBD2	many	TRBV5-1	TRBJ2-1	CASRSVAGGYNEQFF	TGCGCCAGCAGATCGGTTGCGGGAGGGTACAATGAGCAGTTCTTC
TRBD2	-	TRBV30	TRBJ2-1	CAWGGSVNEQFF	TGTGCCTGGGGCGGGAGCGTCAATGAGCAGTTCTTC
-	few	TRBV27	TRBJ1-2	CASSPTYRDGYTF	TGTGCCAGCAGTCCCACGTACAGGGATGGCTACACCTTC
-	many	TRBV7-9	TRBJ2-1	CASSLSGSSYNEQFF	TGTGCCAGCAGCTTGAGCGGTAGCTCCTACAATGAGCAGTTCTTC
-	many	TRBV24-1	TRBJ2-1	CATSDWDHYNEQFF	TGTGCCACCAGTGACTGGGACCATTACAATGAGCAGTTCTTC
TRBD2	many	TRBV14	TRBJ2-1	CASSQDPLAEYNEQFF	TGTGCCAGCAGCCAAGATCCCCTAGCGGAGTACAATGAGCAGTTCTTC
-	-	TRBV10-1	TRBJ2-1	CASSGPGEEQFF	TGCGCCAGCAGTGGGCCCGGGGAGGAGCAGTTCTTC
-	-	TRBV19	TRBJ2-3	CASREWRASDTQYF	TGTGCCAGTAGAGAGTGGAGGGCCTCAGATACGCAGTATTTT
-	many	TRBV11-2	TRBJ2-3	CASSSGGRHDTQYF	TGTGCCAGCAGCTCAGGTGGGAGACATGATACGCAGTATTTT
-	many	TRBV20-1	TRBJ2-7	CSAKRGSYEQYF	TGCAGTGCAAAGAGGGGGAGCTACGAGCAGTACTTC
-	many	TRBV12-3/TRBV12-4	TRBJ1-5	CASSPGRNSNQPQHF	TGTGCCAGCAGTCCGGGACGGAATAGCAATCAGCCCCAGCATTTT
-	few	TRBV24-1	TRBJ2-7	CATSNGYSYEQYF	TGTGCCACCAGTAACGGGTACTCCTACGAGCAGTACTTC
-	many	TRBV6-1	TRBJ1-4	CASSEGGWGSTSAEKLFF	TGTGCCAGCAGTGAAGGGGGATGGGGTTCAACGTCGGCTGAAAAACTGTTTTTT
TRBD2	many	TRBV7-2	TRBJ2-5	CASSSGTMGTQYF	TGTGCCAGCAGCTCAGGGACTATGGGGACCCAGTACTTC
-	many	TRBV12-3/TRBV12-4	TRBJ1-1	CASLRGGMAFF	TGTGCCAGCCTTCGGGGGGGAATGGCTTTCTTT
-	-	TRBV19	TRBJ1-2	CASTPPGHYGYTF	TGTGCCAGTACCCCGCCGGGACACTATGGCTACACCTTC
-	many	TRBV7-9	TRBJ1-1	CASSPWQHTEAFF	TGTGCCAGCAGCCCCTGGCAGCACACTGAAGCTTTCTTT
-	many	TRBV20-1	TRBJ1-2	CSAPSGRGYTF	TGCAGTGCCCCGTCAGGGCGCGGCTACACCTTC
-	many	TRBV12-3/TRBV12-4	TRBJ2-5	CASSLFRVYQETQYF	TGTGCCAGCAGTTTATTTAGGGTTTACCAAGAGACCCAGTACTTC
TRBD2	many	TRBV19	TRBJ2-2	CASRKGLAGDSGELFF	TGTGCCAGTAGGAAGGGACTAGCGGGAGATAGTGGGGAGCTGTTTTTT
-	many	TRBV6-1	TRBJ1-1	CASSEQGLWTEAFF	TGTGCCAGCAGTGAACAGGGGCTCTGGACTGAAGCTTTCTTT
-	many	TRBV29-1	TRBJ2-1	CSVGGATYNEQFF	TGCAGCGTTGGAGGCGCCACCTACAATGAGCAGTTCTTC
TRBD2	few	TRBV20-1	TRBJ2-1	CSARAPSGAASSYNEQFF	TGCAGTGCTAGAGCGCCTAGCGGAGCTGCTAGCTCCTACAATGAGCAGTTCTTC
-	-	TRBV6-2/TRBV6-3	TRBJ2-5	CASSYASAVTRTQYF	TGTGCCAGCAGTTACGCTAGCGCCGTTACCCGGACCCAGTACTTC
-	few	TRBV9	TRBJ2-3	CASSESTGEYTQYF	TGTGCCAGCAGCGAATCCACCGGGGAGTATACGCAGTATTTT
-	many	TRBV6-2/TRBV6-3	TRBJ2-1	CASSEEGSNYNEQFF	TGTGCCAGCAGTGAAGAAGGATCTAACTACAATGAGCAGTTCTTC
-	few	TRBV6-1	TRBJ1-5	CASIDPQPHQPQHF	TGTGCCAGCATCGACCCTCAACCTCATCAGCCCCAGCATTTT
TRBD2	many	TRBV29-1	TRBJ2-1	CSVEVGGSPYNEQFF	TGCAGCGTTGAAGTCGGCGGGAGTCCCTACAATGAGCAGTTCTTC
-	many	TRBV5-1	TRBJ2-2	CASSLGTAGELFF	TGTGCCAGCAGCTTAGGGACCGCCGGGGAGCTGTTTTTT